This T cell receptor (beta chain) was obtained from a study of blood T cell repertoires in COVID-19. In the original workflow: Scientists estimated how many nucleated cells there were by amplifying reference gene primers. The assay was immunoSEQ multiplex PCR, and TCRdb's table has in-frame clones only and misses some. That table supplies the V and J calls and clone size; D and trimming were determined from the DNA. The data contain about 160,000 clones, around nine tenths of them singletons. V was shortened by 5 bases and J by 9 bases, with 17 bases between the two germline ends. CDR3 length: 14 residues. Germline CDR1 and CDR2: MDHEN and SYDVKM.

The TCR originated in a woman between 65 and 79 years old with COVID-19, enrolled during active disease. The J gene is TRBJ1-5, the V gene TRBV28; possible D gene TRBD1, 5 bases. The sequenced material came from peripheral blood. CDR3 protein: CASSTGPGGWPQHF. In DNA, the CDR3 is TGTGCCAGCAGTACGGGCCCCGGGGGGTGGCCCCAGCATTTT.